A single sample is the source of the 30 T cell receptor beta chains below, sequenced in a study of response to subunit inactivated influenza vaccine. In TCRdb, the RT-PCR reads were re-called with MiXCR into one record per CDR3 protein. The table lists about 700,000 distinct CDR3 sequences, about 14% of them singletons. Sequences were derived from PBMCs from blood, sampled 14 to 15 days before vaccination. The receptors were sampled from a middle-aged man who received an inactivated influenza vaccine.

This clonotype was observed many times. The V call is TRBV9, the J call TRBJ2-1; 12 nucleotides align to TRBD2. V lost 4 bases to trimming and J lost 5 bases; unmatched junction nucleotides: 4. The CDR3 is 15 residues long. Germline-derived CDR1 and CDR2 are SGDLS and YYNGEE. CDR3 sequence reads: CASSLTSGGHNEQFF. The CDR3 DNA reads TGTGCCAGCAGCTTGACTAGCGGGGGCCACAATGAGCAGTTCTTC.

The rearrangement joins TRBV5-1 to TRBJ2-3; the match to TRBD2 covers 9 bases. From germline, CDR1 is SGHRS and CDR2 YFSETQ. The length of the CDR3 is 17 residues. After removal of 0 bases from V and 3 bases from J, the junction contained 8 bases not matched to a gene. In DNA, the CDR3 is TGCGCCAGCAGCTTGGCGCGGGGGGGCCTCGAAACAGATACGCAGTATTTT. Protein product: CASSLARGGLETDTQYF.

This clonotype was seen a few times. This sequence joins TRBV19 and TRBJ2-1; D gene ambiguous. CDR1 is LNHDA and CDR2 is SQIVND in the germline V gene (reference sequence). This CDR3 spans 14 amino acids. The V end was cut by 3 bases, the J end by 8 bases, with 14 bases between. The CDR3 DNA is TGTGCCAGTAGTATTCTGGTTTTCCGGGATGAGCAGTTCTTC. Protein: CASSILVFRDEQFF.

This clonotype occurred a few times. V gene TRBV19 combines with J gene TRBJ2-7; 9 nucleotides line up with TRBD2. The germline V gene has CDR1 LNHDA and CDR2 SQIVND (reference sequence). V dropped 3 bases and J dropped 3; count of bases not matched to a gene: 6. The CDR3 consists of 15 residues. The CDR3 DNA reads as TGTGCCAGTAGTATCGGGGCTAGCGGGATCTACGAGCAGTACTTC. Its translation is CASSIGASGIYEQYF.

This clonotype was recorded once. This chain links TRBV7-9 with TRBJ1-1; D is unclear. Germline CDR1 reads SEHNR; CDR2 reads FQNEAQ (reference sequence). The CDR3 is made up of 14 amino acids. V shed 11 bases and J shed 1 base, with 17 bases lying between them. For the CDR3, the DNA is TGTGCCGGCACCACGATATCAGAGAACACTGAAGCTTTCTTT. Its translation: CAGTTISENTEAFF.

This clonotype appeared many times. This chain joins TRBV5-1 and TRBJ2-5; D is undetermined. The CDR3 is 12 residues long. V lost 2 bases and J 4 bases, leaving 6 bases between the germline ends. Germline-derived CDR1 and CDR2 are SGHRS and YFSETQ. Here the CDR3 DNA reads TGCGCCAGCAGCTTCACTCGAGAGACCCAGTACTTC. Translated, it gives CASSFTRETQYF. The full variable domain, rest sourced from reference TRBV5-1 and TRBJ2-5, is KAGVTQTPRYLIKTRGQQVTLSCSPISGHRSVSWYQQTPGQGLQFLFEYFSETQRNKGNFPGRFSGRQFSNSRSEMNVSTLELGDSALYLCASSFTRETQYFGPGTRLLVL.

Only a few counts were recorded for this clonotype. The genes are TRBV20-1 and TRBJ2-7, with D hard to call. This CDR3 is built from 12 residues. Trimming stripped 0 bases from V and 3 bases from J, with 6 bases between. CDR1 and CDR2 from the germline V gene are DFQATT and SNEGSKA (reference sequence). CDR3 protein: CSARDLNYEQYF. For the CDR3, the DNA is TGCAGTGCTAGAGATCTAAACTACGAGCAGTACTTC.

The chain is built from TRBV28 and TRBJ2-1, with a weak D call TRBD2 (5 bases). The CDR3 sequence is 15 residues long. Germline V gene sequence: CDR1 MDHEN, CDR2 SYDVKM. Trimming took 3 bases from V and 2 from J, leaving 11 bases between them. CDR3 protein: CASSFTGVPYNEQFF. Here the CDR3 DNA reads TGTGCCAGCAGTTTTACCGGGGTTCCCTACAATGAGCAGTTCTTC. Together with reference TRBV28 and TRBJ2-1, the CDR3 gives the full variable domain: DVKVTQSSRYLVKRTGEKVFLECVQDMDHENMFWYRQDPGLGLRLIYFSYDVKMKEKGDIPEGYSVSREKKERFSLILESASTNQTSMYLCASSFTGVPYNEQFFGPGTRLTVL.

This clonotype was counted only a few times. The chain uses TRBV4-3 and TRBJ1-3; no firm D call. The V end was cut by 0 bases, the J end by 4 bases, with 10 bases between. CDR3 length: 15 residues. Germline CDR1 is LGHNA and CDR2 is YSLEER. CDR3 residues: CASSQDNTRGNTIYF. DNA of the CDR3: TGCGCCAGCAGCCAAGATAACACTCGCGGAAACACCATATATTTT.

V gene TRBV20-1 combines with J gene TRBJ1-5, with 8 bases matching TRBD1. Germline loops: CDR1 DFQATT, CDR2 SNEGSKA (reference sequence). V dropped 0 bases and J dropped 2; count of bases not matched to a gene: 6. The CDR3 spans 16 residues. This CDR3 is CSARDPQGAGNQPQHF. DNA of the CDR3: TGCAGTGCTAGAGATCCCCAGGGGGCTGGCAATCAGCCCCAGCATTTT.

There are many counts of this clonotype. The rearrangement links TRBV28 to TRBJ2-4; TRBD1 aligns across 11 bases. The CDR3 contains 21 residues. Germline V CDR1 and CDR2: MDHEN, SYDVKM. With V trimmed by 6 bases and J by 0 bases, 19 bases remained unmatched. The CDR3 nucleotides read TGTGCCAGCAGGGGGACAGGGGGTGGCCCGCACCCCTCTTTAGCCAAAAACATTCAGTACTTC. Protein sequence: CASRGTGGGPHPSLAKNIQYF. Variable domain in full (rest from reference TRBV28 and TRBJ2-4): DVKVTQSSRYLVKRTGEKVFLECVQDMDHENMFWYRQDPGLGLRLIYFSYDVKMKEKGDIPEGYSVSREKKERFSLILESASTNQTSMYLCASRGTGGGPHPSLAKNIQYFGAGTRLSVL.

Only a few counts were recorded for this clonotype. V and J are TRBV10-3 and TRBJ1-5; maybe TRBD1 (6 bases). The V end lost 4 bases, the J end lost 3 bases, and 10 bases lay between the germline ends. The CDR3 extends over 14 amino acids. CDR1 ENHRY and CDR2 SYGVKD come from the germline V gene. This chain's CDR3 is CAISGTGINQPQHF. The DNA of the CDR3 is TGTGCCATCAGTGGTACAGGGATCAATCAGCCCCAGCATTTT.

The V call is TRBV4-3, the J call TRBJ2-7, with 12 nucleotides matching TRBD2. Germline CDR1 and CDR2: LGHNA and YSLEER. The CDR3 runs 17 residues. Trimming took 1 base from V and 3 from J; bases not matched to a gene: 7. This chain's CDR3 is CASSQGLAGDPRYEQYF. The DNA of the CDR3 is TGCGCCAGCAGCCAAGGACTAGCGGGGGATCCCCGCTACGAGCAGTACTTC.

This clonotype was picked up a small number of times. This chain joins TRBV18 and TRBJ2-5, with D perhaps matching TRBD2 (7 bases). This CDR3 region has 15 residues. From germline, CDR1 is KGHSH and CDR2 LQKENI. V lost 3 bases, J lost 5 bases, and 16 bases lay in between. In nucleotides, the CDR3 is TGTGCCAGCTCACCCCCTCGGGGGGCGGTCGAGACCCAGTACTTC. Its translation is CASSPPRGAVETQYF.

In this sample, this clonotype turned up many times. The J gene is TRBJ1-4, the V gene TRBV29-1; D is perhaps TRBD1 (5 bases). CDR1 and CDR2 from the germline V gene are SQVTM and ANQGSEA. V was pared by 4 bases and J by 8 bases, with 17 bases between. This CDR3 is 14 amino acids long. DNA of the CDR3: TGCAGCGTTGTAACAGGATCGTCCACGGAAAAACTGTTTTTT. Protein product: CSVVTGSSTEKLFF. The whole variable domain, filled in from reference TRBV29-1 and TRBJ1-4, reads SAVISQKPSRDICQRGTSLTIQCQVDSQVTMMFWYRQQPGQSLTLIATANQGSEATYESGFVIDKFPISRPNLTFSTLTVSNMSPEDSSIYLCSVVTGSSTEKLFFGSGTQLSVL.

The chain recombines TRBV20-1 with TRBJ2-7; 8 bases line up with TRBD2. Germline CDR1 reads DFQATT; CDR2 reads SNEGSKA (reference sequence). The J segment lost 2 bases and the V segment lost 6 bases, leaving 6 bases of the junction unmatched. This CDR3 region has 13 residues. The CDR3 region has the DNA TGCAGTGCGACCGGGACTAGTGCCTACGAGCAGTACTTC. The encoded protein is CSATGTSAYEQYF.

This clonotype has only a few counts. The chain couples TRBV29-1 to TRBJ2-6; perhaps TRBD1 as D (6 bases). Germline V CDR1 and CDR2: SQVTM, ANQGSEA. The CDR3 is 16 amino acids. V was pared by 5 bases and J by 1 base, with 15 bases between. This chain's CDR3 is CSVPGQGPSGANVLTF. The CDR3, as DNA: TGCAGCGTTCCAGGTCAGGGGCCGTCTGGGGCCAACGTCCTGACTTTC.

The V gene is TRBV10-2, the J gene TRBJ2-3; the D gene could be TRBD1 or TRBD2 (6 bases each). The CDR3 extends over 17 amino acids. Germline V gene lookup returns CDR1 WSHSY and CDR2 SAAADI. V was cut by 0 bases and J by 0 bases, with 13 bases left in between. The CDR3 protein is CASSESNPGASTDTQYF. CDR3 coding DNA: TGCGCCAGCAGTGAGTCGAACCCGGGGGCGAGCACAGATACGCAGTATTTT.

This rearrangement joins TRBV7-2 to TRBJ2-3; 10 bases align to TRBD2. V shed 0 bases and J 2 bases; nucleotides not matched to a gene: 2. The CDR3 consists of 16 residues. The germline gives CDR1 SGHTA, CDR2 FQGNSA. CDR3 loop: CASSLASGRNTDTQYF. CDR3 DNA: TGTGCCAGCAGCTTAGCTAGCGGGAGGAACACAGATACGCAGTATTTT. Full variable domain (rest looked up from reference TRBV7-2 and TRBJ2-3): GAGVSQSPSNKVTEKGKDVELRCDPISGHTALYWYRQSLGQGLEFLIYFQGNSAPDKSGLPSDRFSAERTGGSVSTLTIQRTQQEDSAVYLCASSLASGRNTDTQYFGPGTRLTVL.

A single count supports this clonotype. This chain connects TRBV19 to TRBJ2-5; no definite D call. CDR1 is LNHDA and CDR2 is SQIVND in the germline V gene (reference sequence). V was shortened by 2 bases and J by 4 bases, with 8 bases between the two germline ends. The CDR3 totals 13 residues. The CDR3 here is CASSILGRETQYF. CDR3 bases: TGTGCCAGTAGTATATTAGGGCGAGAGACCCAGTACTTC. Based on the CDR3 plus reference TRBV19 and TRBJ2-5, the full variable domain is DGGITQSPKYLFRKEGQNVTLSCEQNLNHDAMYWYRQDPGQGLRLIYYSQIVNDFQKGDIAEGYSVSREKKESFPLTVTSAQKNPTAFYLCASSILGRETQYFGPGTRLLVL.

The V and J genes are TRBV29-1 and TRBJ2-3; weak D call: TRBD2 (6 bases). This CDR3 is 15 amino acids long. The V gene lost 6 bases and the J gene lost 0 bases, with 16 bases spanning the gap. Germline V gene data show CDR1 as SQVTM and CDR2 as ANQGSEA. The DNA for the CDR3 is TGCAGCGTCGCCGGGACTGTAACTAGCACAGATACGCAGTATTTT. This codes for CSVAGTVTSTDTQYF.

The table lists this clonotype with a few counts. The CDR3 DNA reads TGCAGCGTCGGGGTAGGGACCCAGTACTTC. Its translation is CSVGVGTQYF. This chain links TRBV29-1 with TRBJ2-5; D might be TRBD2 (5 bases). Germline CDR1 is SQVTM and CDR2 is ANQGSEA. The V end lost 6 bases, the J end lost 7 bases, and 9 bases lay between the germline ends. This CDR3 is 10 amino acids long.

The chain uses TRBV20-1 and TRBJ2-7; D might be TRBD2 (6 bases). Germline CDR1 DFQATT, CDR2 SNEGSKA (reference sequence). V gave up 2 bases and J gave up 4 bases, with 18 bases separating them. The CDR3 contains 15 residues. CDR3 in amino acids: CSARKTGTGQYEQYF. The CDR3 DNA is TGCAGTGCTAGAAAGACCGGGACTGGACAATACGAGCAGTACTTC.

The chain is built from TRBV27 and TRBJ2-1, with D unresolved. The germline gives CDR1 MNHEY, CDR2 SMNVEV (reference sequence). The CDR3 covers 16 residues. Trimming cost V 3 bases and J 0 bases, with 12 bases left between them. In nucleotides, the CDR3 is TGTGCCAGCAGTTTGAACCCCCACAGCTCCTACAATGAGCAGTTCTTC. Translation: CASSLNPHSSYNEQFF.

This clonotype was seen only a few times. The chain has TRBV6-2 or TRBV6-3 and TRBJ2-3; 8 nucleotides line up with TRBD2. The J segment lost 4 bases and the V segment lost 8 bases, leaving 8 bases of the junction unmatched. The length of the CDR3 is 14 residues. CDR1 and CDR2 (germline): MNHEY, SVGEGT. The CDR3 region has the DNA TGTGCCAGCGTTTTGGTCGGGGGGGCAGATACGCAGTATTTT. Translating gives CASVLVGGADTQYF.

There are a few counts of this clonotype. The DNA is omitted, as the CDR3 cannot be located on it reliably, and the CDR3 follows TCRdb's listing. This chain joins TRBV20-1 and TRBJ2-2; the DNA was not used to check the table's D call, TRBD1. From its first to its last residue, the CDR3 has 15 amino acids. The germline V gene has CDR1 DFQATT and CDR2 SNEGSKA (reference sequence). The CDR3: CSASQQGFGAGELFF.

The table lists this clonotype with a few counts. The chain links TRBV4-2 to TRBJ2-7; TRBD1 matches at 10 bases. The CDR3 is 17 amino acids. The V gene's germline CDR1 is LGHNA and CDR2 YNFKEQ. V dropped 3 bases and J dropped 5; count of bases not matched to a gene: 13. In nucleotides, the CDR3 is TGTGCCAGCAGCCATGGGGTAACGGGACAGGGGACAAACGAGCAGTACTTC. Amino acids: CASSHGVTGQGTNEQYF.

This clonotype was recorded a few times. CDR3 bases: TGTGCCAGCAGCCGGGTCCCGAACACCGGGGAGCTGTTTTTT. This translates into CASSRVPNTGELFF. The chain is built from TRBV7-2 and TRBJ2-2, with D unclear. This CDR3 spans 14 amino acids. Trimming cost V 5 bases and J 0 bases, with 7 bases left between them. Germline CDR1 SGHTA, CDR2 FQGNSA.

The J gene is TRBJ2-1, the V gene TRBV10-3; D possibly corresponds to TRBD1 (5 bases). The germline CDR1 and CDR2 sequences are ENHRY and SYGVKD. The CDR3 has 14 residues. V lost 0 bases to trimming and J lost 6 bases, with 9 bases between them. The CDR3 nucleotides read TGTGCCATCAGTGAGTCGATGACAGTCAATGAGCAGTTCTTC. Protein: CAISESMTVNEQFF.

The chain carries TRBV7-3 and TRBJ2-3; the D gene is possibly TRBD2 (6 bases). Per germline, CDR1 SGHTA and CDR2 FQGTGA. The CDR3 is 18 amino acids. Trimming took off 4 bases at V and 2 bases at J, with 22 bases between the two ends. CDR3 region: CASSSSGTGEWNTDTQYF. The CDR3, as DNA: TGTGCCAGCAGCTCGTCCGGGACGGGGGAATGGAACACAGATACGCAGTATTTT.